The text below deals with one TCR beta chain. Its antigen is still unknown. This CDR3 is built from 15 residues. V shed 1 base and J 4 bases; nucleotides not matched to a gene: 4. Germline lookup yields CDR1 GTSNPN and CDR2 SVGIG (reference sequence). These data come from a study of CD8 T cells in ankylosing spondylitis. The study, taken as a whole, reports: Previous work reported some of these motif variants in the synovial fluid and blood of reactive arthritis. There was a TCR beta motif, made of eight highly homologous variants, that appeared characteristic of ankylosing spondylitis blood. Matched synovial fluid from ankylosing spondylitis patients was reported to be enriched for disease-linked clones.

Molecular-barcoded quantitative 5'-RACE produced these TCR beta libraries. TCRdb redid the calling of the 5' RACE reads with MiXCR, one entry per CDR3 protein. This table holds hundreds of thousands of distinct CDR3 sequences, 20% found once. The source material was blood, either unsorted or a sorted T cell fraction (not recorded which). The chain carries TRBV30 and TRBJ2-1; 10 positions match TRBD2. This receptor was taken from a male donor with ankylosing spondylitis or in good health (not recorded which). CDR3 nucleotide sequence: TGTGCCTGGAGTGGGCAGCGGGGGGGTTACAATGAGCAGTTCTTC. It specifies CAWSGQRGGYNEQFF.